This T cell receptor beta chain is from a study of T cell repertoires in ileal Crohn's disease. Study details: At surgery, 30% to 40% of patients smoked, with median disease duration 7.9 years. M0 samples are biopsies from inflamed ileum in the resection specimen.

Sequencing used immunoSEQ multiplex PCR; TCRdb keeps in-frame clones, though not all of them. The table has 16,000 or so clones, about 92% seen once. The count of this clone is one. Sample time point: inflamed ileum from the surgical specimen. Per germline, CDR1 MGHRA and CDR2 YSYEKL. The V end was cut by 1 base, the J end by 7 bases, with 10 bases between. The CDR3 extends over 14 amino acids. This chain links TRBV4-1 with TRBJ2-2; no firm D call. Sequencing was done on a sample of ileal tissue. The receptor's source is an adult with Crohn's disease. CDR3 DNA: TGCGCCAGCAGCCAAGTAGGGTATGGCGGGGAGCTGTTTTTT. As protein: CASSQVGYGGELFF.